This T cell receptor beta chain was recorded in a study of response to subunit inactivated influenza vaccine. Per the germline V gene, CDR1 is SNHLY and CDR2 is FYNNEI. The CDR3 covers 16 residues. V lost 0 bases to trimming and J lost 5 bases; unmatched junction nucleotides: 4. TCRdb redid the calling of the RT-PCR reads with MiXCR, one entry per CDR3 protein. This sample has hundreds of thousands of distinct CDR3 sequences, with about 11% found just once. This clonotype was counted between two and nine times. This sample was also put to use in a study of T cells expressing NK-cell markers. That study adds: Libraries used 5'RACE template switching adding universal primer site and UMIs.

This receptor was identified in a man over 45 who received an inactivated influenza vaccine. The sample here was PBMCs from blood, taken on the day of vaccination. V usage is TRBV2 and J usage is TRBJ2-5, with 12 bases that match TRBD2. As DNA, the CDR3 is TGTGCCAGCAGTGAAGCCGGACTAGCGGGATTTGAGACCCAGTACTTC. This codes for CASSEAGLAGFETQYF.